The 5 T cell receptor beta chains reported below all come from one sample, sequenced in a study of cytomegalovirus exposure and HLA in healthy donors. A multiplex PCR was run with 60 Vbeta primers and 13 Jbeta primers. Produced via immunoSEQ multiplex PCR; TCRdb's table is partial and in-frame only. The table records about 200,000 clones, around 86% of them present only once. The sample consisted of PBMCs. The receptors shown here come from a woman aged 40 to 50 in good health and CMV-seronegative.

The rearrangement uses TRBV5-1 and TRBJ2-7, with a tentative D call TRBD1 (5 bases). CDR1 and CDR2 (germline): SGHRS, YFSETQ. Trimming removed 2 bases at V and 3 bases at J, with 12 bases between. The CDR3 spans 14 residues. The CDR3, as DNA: TGCGCCAGCAGCTTAGGCCAGGGTATCTACGAGCAGTACTTC. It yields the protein CASSLGQGIYEQYF.

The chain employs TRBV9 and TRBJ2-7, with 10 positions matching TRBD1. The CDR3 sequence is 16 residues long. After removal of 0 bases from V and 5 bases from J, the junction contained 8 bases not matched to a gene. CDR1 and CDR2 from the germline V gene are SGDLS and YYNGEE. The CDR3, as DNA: TGTGCCAGCAGCGTAGCTATAGGGACAGGGGTCCACGAGCAGTACTTC. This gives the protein CASSVAIGTGVHEQYF. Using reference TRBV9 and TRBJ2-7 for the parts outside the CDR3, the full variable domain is DSGVTQTPKHLITATGQRVTLRCSPRSGDLSVYWYQQSLDQGLQFLIQYYNGEERAKGNILERFSAQQFPDLHSELNLSSLELGDSALYFCASSVAIGTGVHEQYFGPGTRLTVT.

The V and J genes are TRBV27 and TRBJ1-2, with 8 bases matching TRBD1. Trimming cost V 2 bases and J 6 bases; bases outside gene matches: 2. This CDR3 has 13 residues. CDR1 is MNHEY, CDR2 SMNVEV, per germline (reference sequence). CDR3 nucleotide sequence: TGTGCCAGCAGTTTAGGACAGGGCCATGGCTACACCTTC. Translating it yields CASSLGQGHGYTF.

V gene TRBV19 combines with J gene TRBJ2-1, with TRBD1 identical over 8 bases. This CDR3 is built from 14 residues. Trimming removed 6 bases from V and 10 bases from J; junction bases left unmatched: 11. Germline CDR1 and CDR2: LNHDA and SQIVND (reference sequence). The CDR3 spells CASRTGELGREQFF. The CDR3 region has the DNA TGTGCCAGTAGGACAGGGGAATTGGGACGGGAGCAGTTCTTC.

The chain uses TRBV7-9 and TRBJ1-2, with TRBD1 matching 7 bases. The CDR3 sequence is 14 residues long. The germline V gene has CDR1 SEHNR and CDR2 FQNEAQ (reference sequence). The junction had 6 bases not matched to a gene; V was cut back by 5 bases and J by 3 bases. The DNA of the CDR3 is TGTGCCAGCAGCCGCGGACAGGCTGACTATGGCTACACCTTC. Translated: CASSRGQADYGYTF. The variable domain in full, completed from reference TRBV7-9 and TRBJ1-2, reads DTGVSQNPRHKITKRGQNVTFRCDPISEHNRLYWYRQTLGQGPEFLTYFQNEAQLEKSRLLSDRFSAERPKGSFSTLEIQRTEQGDSAMYLCASSRGQADYGYTFGSGTRLTVV.